This T cell receptor (beta chain) is from a study of long-term antiretroviral therapy in people with HIV. Overall study results and limits: It was not possible to obtain data on ART adherence, viral resistance or therapy changes. HIV repertoires had narrower CDR3 length ranges than controls.

At the survey level, the v3.0 immunoSEQ assay was run. Libraries were prepared by immunoSEQ multiplex PCR; TCRdb keeps only in-frame clonotypes and omits some of them. The sample has 20,000 to 30,000 clones, less than 80% seen once. Concerning this clone: Its cognate antigen is unknown.

From each donor, at least one pre-ART PBMC sample and at least two post-ART PBMC samples were obtained. Every one of the participants with HIV received treatment in the United States. The V gene's germline CDR1 is MGHRA and CDR2 YSYEKL. V was shortened by 4 bases and J by 3 bases, with 13 bases between the two germline ends. The CDR3 is 15 residues long. The chain joins TRBV4-1 to TRBJ1-5; the D gene is possibly TRBD1 (6 bases). This TCR came from a woman in her forties with HIV. The sample in question was unsorted PBMCs, obtained 1.2 years after starting antiretroviral therapy. The CDR3 DNA sequence: TGCGCCAGCAGCCTTATCCGGGACACCAATCAGCCCCAGCATTTT. This translates into CASSLIRDTNQPQHF.